Listed here are 15 T cell receptor beta chains from one sample, sequenced in a study of cytomegalovirus exposure and HLA in healthy donors (dated by TCRdb to the late 2010s). Library preparation employed the immunoSEQ multiplex PCR assay. The multiplex PCR relied on a mix of 60 forward primers for TCR Vbeta segments and 13 reverse primers for TCR Jbeta segments. TCRdb provides this immuneACCESS table in a form limited to in-frame rearrangements. Some clones are lacking; in checked studies, under half of them reflect an unresolved V gene, and why the rest are absent is not known. A total of around 200,000 clones appear in this sample, more than 80% of them only once. 0.6% to 0.7% of the sample is taken by the ten largest. Sequenced input: PBMCs. These receptors were obtained from a boy younger than 18 in good health and CMV-seronegative.

The count of this clone is one. The chain carries TRBV30 and TRBJ2-5, with a weak D call TRBD1 (5 bases). CDR1 and CDR2 from the germline V gene are GTSNPN and SVGIG (reference sequence). V was cut by 6 bases and J by 5 bases, with 10 bases left in between. This CDR3 comprises 11 residues. The CDR3 protein is CACSQGETQYF. CDR3 coding DNA: TGTGCCTGTTCCCAGGGTGAGACCCAGTACTTC.

This clone was counted a few times. The chain has TRBV9 and TRBJ1-1; D remains ambiguous. The CDR3 length is 15 residues. V was trimmed by 0 bases and J by 0 bases, leaving 9 bases between them. The germline gives CDR1 SGDLS, CDR2 YYNGEE. This CDR3 reads CASSVVSGMNTEAFF. The CDR3 DNA follows: TGTGCCAGCAGCGTAGTCAGCGGTATGAACACTGAAGCTTTCTTT.

V is TRBV30 and J is TRBJ2-7; 10 nucleotides line up with TRBD1. CDR1 GTSNPN and CDR2 SVGIG come from the germline V gene (reference sequence). The length of the CDR3 is 14 residues. V shed 1 base, J shed 10 bases, and the junction held 10 bases outside the gene matches. In nucleotides, the CDR3 is TGTGCCTGGAGTGAATACCGGGACAGGGGATATCAGTACTTC. Translation gives CAWSEYRDRGYQYF.

The chain carries TRBV4-2 and TRBJ2-7, with 9 bases fitting TRBD2. CDR1 is LGHNA and CDR2 is YNFKEQ in the germline V gene. The CDR3 length is 16 residues. V trimming: 0 bases; J trimming: 2 bases; junction bases outside the gene matches: 5. This CDR3 is CASSQDGTSRTYEQYF. For the CDR3, the DNA is TGTGCCAGCAGCCAAGACGGGACTAGCCGAACCTACGAGCAGTACTTC.

The J gene is TRBJ2-5, the V gene TRBV7-9; 7 bases fit TRBD1. J lost 5 bases, V lost 3 bases, and 6 bases had no gene match. Germline V lookup: CDR1 SEHNR, CDR2 FQNEAQ (reference sequence). CDR3 length: 14 amino acids. The CDR3 nucleotides read TGTGCCAGCAGCTTCGGACAGGATAGGGAGACCCAGTACTTC. Protein: CASSFGQDRETQYF. The variable domain in full, completed from reference TRBV7-9 and TRBJ2-5, reads DTGVSQNPRHKITKRGQNVTFRCDPISEHNRLYWYRQTLGQGPEFLTYFQNEAQLEKSRLLSDRFSAERPKGSFSTLEIQRTEQGDSAMYLCASSFGQDRETQYFGPGTRLLVL.

V gene TRBV30 combines with J gene TRBJ2-1; 10 nucleotides line up with TRBD2. V lost 3 bases and J lost 7; bases outside the gene matches: 3. This CDR3 is 13 amino acids long. Germline V gene lookup returns CDR1 GTSNPN and CDR2 SVGIG (reference sequence). The chain's CDR3 is CAWRLAGTNEQFF. Here the CDR3 DNA reads TGTGCCTGGAGACTAGCGGGGACTAATGAGCAGTTCTTC. Full variable domain (missing parts from reference TRBV30 and TRBJ2-1): SQTIHQWPATLVQPVGSPLSLECTVEGTSNPNLYWYRQAAGRGLQLLFYSVGIGQISSEVPQNLSASRPQDRQFILSSKKLLLSDSGFYLCAWRLAGTNEQFFGPGTRLTVL.

The rearrangement uses TRBV30 and TRBJ2-2; 10 nucleotides agree with TRBD1. This CDR3 region has 16 residues. With 2 bases clipped from V and 6 bases from J, the junction kept 9 bases outside the gene matches. The germline gives CDR1 GTSNPN, CDR2 SVGIG (reference sequence). CDR3: CAWSFWDRGVPGELFF. CDR3 DNA sequence: TGTGCCTGGAGTTTTTGGGACAGGGGTGTCCCCGGGGAGCTGTTTTTT.

The CDR3 is CASSLVGGAYNEQFF. In DNA, the CDR3 is TGCGCCAGCAGCTTGGTTGGCGGGGCCTACAATGAGCAGTTCTTC. The V and J genes are TRBV5-1 and TRBJ2-1, with D possibly being TRBD2 (6 bases). From germline, CDR1 is SGHRS and CDR2 YFSETQ. V was pared by 0 bases and J by 2 bases, with 9 bases between. This CDR3 is built from 15 residues.

The V gene is TRBV30, the J gene TRBJ1-2; D gene unclear. V lost 0 bases and J 8 bases, leaving 16 bases between the germline ends. Germline CDR1 is GTSNPN and CDR2 is SVGIG (reference sequence). The CDR3 is made up of 14 amino acids. The CDR3 DNA is TGTGCCTGGAGTGTATCCGTATTACTAGGAGGCTACACCTTC. This encodes CAWSVSVLLGGYTF.

DNA for the CDR3: TGCAGCGTCTCGGGGGGCTTTAACACCGGGGAGCTGTTTTTT. Encoded protein: CSVSGGFNTGELFF. This chain uses TRBV29-1 with TRBJ2-2; tentatively, D is TRBD2 (7 bases). Per germline, CDR1 SQVTM and CDR2 ANQGSEA. Trimming took 6 bases from V and 2 from J, leaving 13 bases between them. This CDR3 contains 14 residues.

This clone occurred once. The chain has TRBV11-3 and TRBJ2-7; D unclear. CDR1 SGHNT and CDR2 YENEEA come from the germline V gene. V lost 5 bases and J lost 6, with 14 bases in between. CDR3 size: 13 residues. As DNA, the CDR3 is TGTGCCAGCAGCCCAGTTGCCTCCCCCGAGCAGTACTTC. This sequence encodes CASSPVASPEQYF. The variable domain in full, completed from reference TRBV11-3 and TRBJ2-7, reads EAGVVQSPRYKIIEKKQPVAFWCNPISGHNTLYWYLQNLGQGPELLIRYENEEAVDDSQLPKDRFSAERLKGVDSTLKIQPAELGDSAVYLCASSPVASPEQYFGPGTRLTVT.

The chain has TRBV27 and TRBJ1-3; D is undetermined. The CDR3 spans 13 residues. Trimming shortened V by 6 bases and J by 0 bases, and 6 bases separated the two germline ends. Germline CDR1 reads MNHEY; CDR2 reads SMNVEV (reference sequence). As DNA, the CDR3 is TGTGCCAGCAGCCCAAACTCTGGAAACACCATATATTTT. Translation: CASSPNSGNTIYF.

The chain is built from TRBV28 and TRBJ1-1, with a weak D call TRBD1 (6 bases). This CDR3 is built from 14 residues. V lost 5 bases and J 10 bases, leaving 20 bases between the germline ends. Germline assignment: CDR1 MDHEN and CDR2 SYDVKM. The CDR3: CASSQEFGGGRAFF. The CDR3 nucleotides read TGTGCCAGCAGTCAAGAGTTTGGGGGCGGTCGAGCTTTCTTT.

The J gene is TRBJ1-2, the V gene TRBV6-5; 10 nucleotides line up with TRBD1. V lost 6 bases and J lost 4; bases outside the gene matches: 5. This CDR3 is 14 amino acids long. Per the germline V gene, CDR1 is MNHEY and CDR2 is SVGAGI. CDR3 sequence: CASRAGQGIYGYTF. The CDR3 bases are TGTGCCAGCAGGGCGGGACAGGGGATCTATGGCTACACCTTC.

V is TRBV5-1 and J is TRBJ2-5, with TRBD2 identical over 11 bases. The end of the DNA is better explained by TRBJ2-7, so the J call may be wrong. The V gene's germline CDR1 is SGHRS and CDR2 YFSETQ. CDR3 length: 15 amino acids. CDR3 coding DNA: TGCGCCAGCAGTTTAGCGGGGGGGCCTTCCTACGAGCAGTACTTC. Its translation: CASSLAGGPSYEQYF.